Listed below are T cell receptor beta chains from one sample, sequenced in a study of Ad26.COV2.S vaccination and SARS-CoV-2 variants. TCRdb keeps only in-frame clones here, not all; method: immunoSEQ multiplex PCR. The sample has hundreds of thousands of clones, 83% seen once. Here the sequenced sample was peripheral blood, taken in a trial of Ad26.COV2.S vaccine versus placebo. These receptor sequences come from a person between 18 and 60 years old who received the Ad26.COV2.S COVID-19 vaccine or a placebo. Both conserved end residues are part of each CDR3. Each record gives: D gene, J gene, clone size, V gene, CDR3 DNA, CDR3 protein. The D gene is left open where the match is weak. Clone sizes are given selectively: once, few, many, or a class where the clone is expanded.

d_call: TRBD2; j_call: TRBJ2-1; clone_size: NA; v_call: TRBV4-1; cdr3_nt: TGCGCCAGCAGTCCCTATCCCGGGACTAGCGCTGAAATCAATGAGCAGTTCTTC; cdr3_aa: CASSPYPGTSAEINEQFF
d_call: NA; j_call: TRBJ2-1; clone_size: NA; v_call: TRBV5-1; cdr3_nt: TGCGCCAGCGCCACGCAAACAAGCTCCTACAATGAGCAGTTCTTC; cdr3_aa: CASATQTSSYNEQFF
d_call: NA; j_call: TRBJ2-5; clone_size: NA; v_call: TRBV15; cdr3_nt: TGTGCCACCAGTAACAGGGAGACCCAGTACTTC; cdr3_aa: CATSNRETQYF
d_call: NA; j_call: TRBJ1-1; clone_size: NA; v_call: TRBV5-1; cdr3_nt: TGCGCCAGCAGCTTGGCCGGGGAAACGGCTTTCTTT; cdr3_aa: CASSLAGETAFF
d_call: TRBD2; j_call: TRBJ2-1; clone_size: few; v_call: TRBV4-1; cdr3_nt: TGCGCCAGCAGCCAGTTGCCAGCGGGACGGGAGCAGTTCTTC; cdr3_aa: CASSQLPAGREQFF
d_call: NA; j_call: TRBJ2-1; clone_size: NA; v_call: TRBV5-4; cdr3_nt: TGTGCCAGCAGCTTTGAACGGGAAAACAATGAGCAGTTCTTC; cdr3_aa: CASSFERENNEQFF
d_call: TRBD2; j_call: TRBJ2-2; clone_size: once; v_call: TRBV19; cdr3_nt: TGTGCCAGTAATGCGGCGGGGGGACCTGCGAACACCGGGGAGCTGTTTTTT; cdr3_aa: CASNAAGGPANTGELFF
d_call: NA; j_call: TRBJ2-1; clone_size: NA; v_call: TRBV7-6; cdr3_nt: TGTGCCAGCAGCTTAGCCGGGGGTCCCATCGAATACTCTCGGTGGGGTGAGCAGTTCTTC; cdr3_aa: CASSLAGGPIEYSRWGEQFF
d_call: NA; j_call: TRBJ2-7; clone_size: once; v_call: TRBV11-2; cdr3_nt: TGTGCCAGCAGCTCCGGAGACAGGAGGTATTCCTACGAGCAGTACTTC; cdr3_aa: CASSSGDRRYSYEQYF
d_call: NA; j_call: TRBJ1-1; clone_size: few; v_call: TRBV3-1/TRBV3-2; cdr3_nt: TGTGCCAGCAGCACGAACACTGAAGCTTTCTTT; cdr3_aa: CASSTNTEAFF
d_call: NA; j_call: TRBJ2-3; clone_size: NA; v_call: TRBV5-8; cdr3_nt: TGTGCCAGCAGCTTGGGACGTCGTGATACGCAGTATTTT; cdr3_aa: CASSLGRRDTQYF
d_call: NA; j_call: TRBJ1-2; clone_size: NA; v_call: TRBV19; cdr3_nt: TGTGCCAGTAGTTACCATGGCTACACCTTC; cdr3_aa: CASSYHGYTF
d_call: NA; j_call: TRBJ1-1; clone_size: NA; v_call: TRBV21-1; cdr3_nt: TGTGCCAGCAGCATGGGGGCCTCCGAGGGGTTCGACACTGAAGCTTTCTTT; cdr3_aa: CASSMGASEGFDTEAFF
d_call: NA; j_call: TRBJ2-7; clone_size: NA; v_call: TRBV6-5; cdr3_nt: TGTGCCAGCAGTTATGCAGGGTGGTCCTACGAGCAGTACTTC; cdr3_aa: CASSYAGWSYEQYF
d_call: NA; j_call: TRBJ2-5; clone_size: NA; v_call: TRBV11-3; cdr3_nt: TGTGCCAGCAGCTTAGCCCAGACTAGAACCCAAGAGACCCAGTACTTC; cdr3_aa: CASSLAQTRTQETQYF
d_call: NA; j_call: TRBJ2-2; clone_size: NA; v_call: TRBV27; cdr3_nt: TGTGCCAGCAGTTTTGGGGGGTGGGGCACCGGGGAGCTGTTTTTT; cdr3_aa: CASSFGGWGTGELFF
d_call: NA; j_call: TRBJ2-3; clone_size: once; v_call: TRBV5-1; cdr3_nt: TGCGCCAGCAGCCTGGGTCAGGCTGGGGATACGCAGTATTTT; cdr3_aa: CASSLGQAGDTQYF
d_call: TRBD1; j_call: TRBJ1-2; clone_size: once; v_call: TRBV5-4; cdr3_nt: TGTGCCAGCAGGACCGGACAGGCCGGTAGAGGCTACACCTTC; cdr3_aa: CASRTGQAGRGYTF
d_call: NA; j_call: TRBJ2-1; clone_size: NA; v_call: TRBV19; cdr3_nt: TGTGCCAGTAGTATCAGGGGAGGCAATGAGCAGTTCTTC; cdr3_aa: CASSIRGGNEQFF
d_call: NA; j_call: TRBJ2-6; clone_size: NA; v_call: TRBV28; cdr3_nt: TGTGCCAGCACTGGTGAGAGCCTCTCTGGGGCCAACGTCCTGACTTTC; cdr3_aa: CASTGESLSGANVLTF
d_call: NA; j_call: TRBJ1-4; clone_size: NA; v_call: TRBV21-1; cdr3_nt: TGTGCCAGCAGCAAAAAGGGCAGGGGACCCGGTGAAAAACTGTTTTTT; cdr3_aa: CASSKKGRGPGEKLFF
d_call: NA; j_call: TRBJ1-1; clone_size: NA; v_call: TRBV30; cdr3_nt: TGTGCCTTCACAGAGTTTGAAGCTTTCTTT; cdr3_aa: CAFTEFEAFF
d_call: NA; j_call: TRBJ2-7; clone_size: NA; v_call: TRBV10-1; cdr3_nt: TGCGCCAGCAGTGAGTCGCCCCTCTACGAGCAGTACTTC; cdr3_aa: CASSESPLYEQYF
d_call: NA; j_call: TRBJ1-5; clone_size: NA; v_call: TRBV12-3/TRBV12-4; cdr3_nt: TGTGCCAGCAGTTCAATGGGCAATCAGCCCCAGCATTTT; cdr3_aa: CASSSMGNQPQHF
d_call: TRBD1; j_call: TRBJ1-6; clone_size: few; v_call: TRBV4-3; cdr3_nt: TGCGCCAGCAGCCAAGCCCCTCAGGGGGCAGCTAATTCACCCCTCCACTTT; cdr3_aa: CASSQAPQGAANSPLHF
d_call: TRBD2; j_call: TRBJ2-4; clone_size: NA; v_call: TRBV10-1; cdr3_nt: TGCGCCAGCACTAGAGGACTAGCGGGCGCTAAAGACATTCAGTACTTC; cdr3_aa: CASTRGLAGAKDIQYF
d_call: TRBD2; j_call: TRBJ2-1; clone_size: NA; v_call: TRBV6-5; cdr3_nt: TGTGCCAGCCAGCGGGAGCTAGCTGAGCAGTTCTTC; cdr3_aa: CASQRELAEQFF
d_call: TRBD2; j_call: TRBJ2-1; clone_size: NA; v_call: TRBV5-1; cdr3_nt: TGCGCCAGCAAACTTAGCGGGGACAATTTTTACAATGAGCAGTTCTTC; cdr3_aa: CASKLSGDNFYNEQFF
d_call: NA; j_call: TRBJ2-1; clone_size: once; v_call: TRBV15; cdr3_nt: TGTGCCACCAGCAGCGACGGCCTCTCCTACAATGAGCAGTTCTTC; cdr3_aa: CATSSDGLSYNEQFF
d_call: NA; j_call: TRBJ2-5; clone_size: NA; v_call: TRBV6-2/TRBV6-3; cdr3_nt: TGTGCCAGCAGTTCCCGCCGACTACAAGAGACCCAGTACTTC; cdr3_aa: CASSSRRLQETQYF
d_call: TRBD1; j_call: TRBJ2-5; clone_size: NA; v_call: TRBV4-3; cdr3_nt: TGCGCCAGCAGCTATTTGTCGGGACAGGGAGAGACCCAGTACTTC; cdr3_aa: CASSYLSGQGETQYF
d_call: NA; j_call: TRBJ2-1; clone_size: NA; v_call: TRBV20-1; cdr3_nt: TGCAGTGCTATCTTAGGTTATGAGCAGTTCTTC; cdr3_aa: CSAILGYEQFF
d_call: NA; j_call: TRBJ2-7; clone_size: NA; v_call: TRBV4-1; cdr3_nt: TGCGCCAGCAGCCAGTTTTTTGGGGAAAGCTCCTACGAGCAGTACTTC; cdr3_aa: CASSQFFGESSYEQYF
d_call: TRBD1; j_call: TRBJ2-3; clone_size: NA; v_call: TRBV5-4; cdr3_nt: TGTGCCAGCAGCTCTCCCACAGGGGCAGATACGCAGTATTTT; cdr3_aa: CASSSPTGADTQYF
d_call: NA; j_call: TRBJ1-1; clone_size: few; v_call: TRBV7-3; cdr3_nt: TGTGCCAGCAGCCCAGGCAGGGACACTGAAGCTTTCTTT; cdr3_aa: CASSPGRDTEAFF
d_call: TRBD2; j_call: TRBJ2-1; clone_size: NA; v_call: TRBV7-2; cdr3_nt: TGTGCCAGCAGCTCTCCGTGGTTGGGCGGGGGGCTAGATGAGCAGTTCTTC; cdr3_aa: CASSSPWLGGGLDEQFF
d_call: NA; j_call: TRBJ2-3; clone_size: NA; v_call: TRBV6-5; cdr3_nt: TGTGCCAGCAACCCAAGGGGCGGTACGCAGTATTTT; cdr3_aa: CASNPRGGTQYF
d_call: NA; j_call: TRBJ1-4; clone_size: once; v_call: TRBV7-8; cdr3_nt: TGTGCCAGCAGCCCGAGAACAACTAATGAAAAACTGTTTTTT; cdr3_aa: CASSPRTTNEKLFF
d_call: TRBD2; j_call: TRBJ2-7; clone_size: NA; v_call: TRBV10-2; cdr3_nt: TGCGCCAGCAGTGAGTGGGGAGCCGGGGGGATCTACGAGCAGTACTTC; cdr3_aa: CASSEWGAGGIYEQYF